The 15 T cell receptor beta chains presented below share a single source sample, sequenced in a study of shared clonotypes between healthy human individuals (dated by TCRdb to 2020 to 2021). The method was the immunoSEQ multiplex PCR assay. Sourced from immuneACCESS, this table was stored by TCRdb with only in-frame sequences that have V and J called. A share of the clones is absent; for the studies checked, an unresolved V gene accounts for under half, and the remainder has no known explanation. The sample table lists over a million clones, about 77% of them with a count of one. Of the sample, about 1.5% falls within the top ten clones. The source material was memory CD4+ T cells sorted from blood. Interpreted using the paper, the cell subset or site label stands for: CD45RA-negative fraction. The receptors shown here come from a man aged 18 to 30 in good health.

Comment on this clone: The junction does not match germline at one end; this may be a read error. The chain couples TRBV7-7 to TRBJ2-3; no definite D call. Germline CDR1 SSHAT, CDR2 FNYEAQ (reference sequence). CDR3 length: 14 residues. CDR3 nucleotide sequence: TGTGCTAGCAGCTTGAAGCAGGGCACAGATACGCAGTATTTT. Translating gives CASSLKQGTDTQYF.

The rearrangement joins TRBV5-1 to TRBJ2-2, with TRBD2 as a possible D gene (5 bases). Germline CDR1 is SGHRS and CDR2 is YFSETQ. There are 14 residues in the CDR3. Trimming took off 3 bases at V and 7 bases at J, with 13 bases between the two ends. DNA for the CDR3: TGCGCCAGCAGCTCCAACTGGGGAGTCGGGGAGCTGTTTTTT. The encoded protein is CASSSNWGVGELFF.

The genes are TRBV6-5 and TRBJ1-2; maybe TRBD1 (5 bases). Trimming shortened V by 5 bases and J by 3 bases, and 13 bases separated the two germline ends. CDR1 and CDR2 (germline): MNHEY, SVGAGI. There are 14 residues in the CDR3. The CDR3 is CASSASGTYYGYTF. In DNA, the CDR3 is TGTGCCAGCAGTGCCTCCGGGACCTACTATGGCTACACCTTC.

CDR3 nucleotide sequence: TGCGCCAGCAGCCAAGAGTGGAGACAGCGAACTAACTATGGCTACACCTTC. This sequence encodes CASSQEWRQRTNYGYTF. V usage is TRBV4-3 and J usage is TRBJ1-2; D perhaps matches TRBD1 (5 bases). Trimming removed 0 bases at V and 0 bases at J, with 14 bases between. This CDR3 spans 17 amino acids. Germline V gene lookup returns CDR1 LGHNA and CDR2 YSLEER.

Concerning this clone itself: This specimen includes other DNA sequences encoding the same CDR3. This chain joins TRBV7-2 and TRBJ2-3; TRBD2 aligns across 13 bases. The trim removed 5 bases at V and 2 bases at J, leaving 4 bases unmatched. Germline lookup yields CDR1 SGHTA and CDR2 FQGNSA. The CDR3 has 16 residues. CDR3 DNA: TGTGCCAGCAGCCCTGGGACTAGCGGGAACACAGATACGCAGTATTTT. Translated: CASSPGTSGNTDTQYF. The complete variable domain, with remaining parts taken from reference TRBV7-2 and TRBJ2-3, reads GAGVSQSPSNKVTEKGKDVELRCDPISGHTALYWYRQSLGQGLEFLIYFQGNSAPDKSGLPSDRFSAERTGGSVSTLTIQRTQQEDSAVYLCASSPGTSGNTDTQYFGPGTRLTVL.

The chain recombines TRBV28 with TRBJ2-7, with TRBD1 matching over 11 bases. This CDR3 region has 16 residues. Unmatched junction bases numbered 10, after V lost 6 bases and J lost 3 bases. CDR1 and CDR2 from the germline V gene are MDHEN and SYDVKM. The CDR3 reads CASRRTGTGGFYEQYF. CDR3 DNA sequence: TGTGCCAGCAGGCGGACCGGGACAGGGGGATTCTACGAGCAGTACTTC.

The CDR3 is CASSLTAGTGPYNEQFF. The CDR3 coding sequence is TGCGCCAGCAGCCTAACCGCCGGGACAGGGCCCTACAATGAGCAGTTCTTC. The chain couples TRBV5-1 to TRBJ2-1, with 9 bases identical to TRBD1. J lost 2 bases, V lost 4 bases, and 10 bases had no gene match. CDR1 SGHRS and CDR2 YFSETQ come from the germline V gene. The CDR3 totals 17 residues. Full variable domain (missing parts from reference TRBV5-1 and TRBJ2-1): KAGVTQTPRYLIKTRGQQVTLSCSPISGHRSVSWYQQTPGQGLQFLFEYFSETQRNKGNFPGRFSGRQFSNSRSEMNVSTLELGDSALYLCASSLTAGTGPYNEQFFGPGTRLTVL.

This clone was found a few times. The V and J genes are TRBV7-2 and TRBJ2-5, with unresolved D. Looked up from germline, CDR1 is SGHTA and CDR2 is FQGNSA. Trimming took off 2 bases at V and 5 bases at J, with 9 bases between the two ends. This CDR3 has 13 residues. CDR3 residues: CASSLYQQETQYF. The CDR3 coding sequence is TGTGCCAGCAGCTTATATCAGCAGGAGACCCAGTACTTC.

Notes on this clone: This may be a read error: a much more frequent sequence differs by one nucleotide. The rearrangement links TRBV5-5 to TRBJ2-2; TRBD2 aligns across 12 bases. The CDR3 has 16 residues. From germline, CDR1 is SGHKS and CDR2 YYEKEE (reference sequence). With V trimmed by 4 bases and J by 1 base, 2 bases remained unmatched. In nucleotides, the CDR3 is TGTGCCAGCAGCATACTAGCGGGAGGGAACACCGGGGAGCTGTTTTTT. This sequence encodes CASSILAGGNTGELFF.

J is TRBJ2-1 and V is TRBV2; D not certain. The V and J ends lost 7 bases and 8 bases respectively, with 0 bases between them. CDR1 SNHLY and CDR2 FYNNEI come from the germline V gene. CDR3 length equals 8 residues. CDR3 bases: TGTGCCAGCAATGAGCAGTTCTTC. The encoded protein is CASNEQFF.

The chain employs TRBV7-3 and TRBJ1-2, with D possibly being TRBD1 (6 bases). The V end was cut by 5 bases, the J end by 10 bases, with 23 bases between. Germline CDR1 reads SGHTA; CDR2 reads FQGTGA. This CDR3 region has 15 residues. The CDR3 protein is CASSETTNARGDYTF. Here the CDR3 DNA reads TGTGCCAGCAGCGAGACTACGAATGCCAGGGGCGACTACACCTTC. Full variable domain (outside the CDR3, taken from reference TRBV7-3 and TRBJ1-2): GAGVSQTPSNKVTEKGKYVELRCDPISGHTALYWYRQSLGQGPEFLIYFQGTGAADDSGLPNDRFFAVRPEGSVSTLKIQRTERGDSAVYLCASSETTNARGDYTFGSGTRLTVV.

The rearrangement uses TRBV2 and TRBJ1-6, with TRBD1 matching over 9 bases. Germline-derived CDR1 and CDR2 are SNHLY and FYNNEI. The J segment lost 4 bases and the V segment lost 7 bases, leaving 5 bases of the junction unmatched. The CDR3 length is 15 residues. The CDR3 DNA reads as TGTGCCAGCACCGCGGGACAGGGTTATAATTCACCCCTCCACTTT. Residues: CASTAGQGYNSPLHF. The full variable domain, rest sourced from reference TRBV2 and TRBJ1-6, is EPEVTQTPSHQVTQMGQEVILRCVPISNHLYFYWYRQILGQKVEFLVSFYNNEISEKSEIFDDQFSVERPDGSNFTLKIRSTKLEDSAMYFCASTAGQGYNSPLHFGNGTRLTVT.

This clone was counted ten times or more. J is TRBJ1-3 and V is TRBV7-9; D gene unclear. Germline V gene data show CDR1 as SEHNR and CDR2 as FQNEAQ (reference sequence). This CDR3 is built from 14 residues. V dropped 1 base and J dropped 11 bases, with 15 bases sitting between them. CDR3: CASSLEGLQEAIYF. The CDR3 nucleotides are TGTGCCAGCAGCTTAGAAGGACTGCAAGAGGCCATATATTTT.

The chain has TRBV5-6 and TRBJ2-3; D could derive from TRBD1 or TRBD2 (6 bases each). CDR3 length: 16 amino acids. CDR1 SGHDT and CDR2 YYEEEE come from the germline V gene. V lost 2 bases and J lost 5, with 18 bases in between. The CDR3 nucleotides read TGTGCCAGCAGCTTTCTAGGTCCAGGAGGGGGAGATACGCAGTATTTT. This gives the protein CASSFLGPGGGDTQYF.

This clone was seen a single time. This rearrangement joins TRBV6-6 to TRBJ1-1, with D hard to call. Trimming pared 2 bases from V and 4 bases from J, leaving 11 bases between. This CDR3 spans 14 amino acids. Germline V lookup: CDR1 MNHNY, CDR2 SVGAGI (reference sequence). The CDR3 protein is CASSYLGLGTEAFF. The CDR3 DNA reads TGTGCCAGCAGTTACCTTGGGCTGGGCACTGAAGCTTTCTTT.